This T cell receptor beta chain was recorded in a study of T cell responses to AZD1222 COVID-19 vaccine (dated by TCRdb to 2020 to 2022). Regarding the research as a whole: TCR sequencing covered some 240 trial participants: 207 given two doses of AZD1222 and approximately 25 given two doses of MenACWY control vaccine. Trial participants were enrolled by age into 18-55, 56-69 and 70-plus year subgroups, with roughly 160, 29 and 62 TCR-sequenced participants respectively. The investigation overall reported the following: Epitopes outside the regions mutated in the B.1.351 and B.1.1.7 variants were reportedly recognized by nearly half of the unique spike-specific TCRs. The whole spike protein was spanned by vaccine-associated CD4 TCRs, and dominant responses were seen in regions 160-218 and 743-854. In the small 56-69-year group, the increase in depth fell short of significance, most likely because of low power. Most participants were white British and females outnumbered males, and the authors suggested that clonal diversity may have been underestimated. Because no day 14 peak-response samples were available, repertoires were characterized only after the peak T cell response. After two AZD1222 doses, both the breadth and the depth of spike-specific TCRs were significantly higher than at day 0 and than in MenACWY recipients. Conclusions about previously exposed vaccinees are limited because only a handful of AZD1222 recipients were SARS-CoV-2 seropositive at baseline.

A few counts support this clone. What this receptor recognizes is not known. Base quality data are lacking; no much larger clone is found one base away. The CDR3 regions of human TCRbeta chains were analyzed by immunosequencing. The published analysis was carried out like this. Repertoire TCRs were matched against a reference library of SARS-CoV-2-specific TCRs generated with the MIRA antigen-specificity platform. Breadth was defined as the fraction of unique TCRs that were SARS-CoV-2-associated, and depth was defined as the fraction of total T cells that were SARS-CoV-2-associated. Using the MIRA data, every spike-specific TCR was mapped to the spike region that the TCR reacted to and assigned to either a CD4 or a CD8 class. Log10-transformed breadth and depth values were compared by one-way ANOVA with Sidak's multiple comparisons tests. TCRdb took over this immuneACCESS table, retaining in-frame rearrangements with V and J assigned. Such tables are incomplete; in checked studies, under half of the missing clones stem from an unresolved V gene, and the remainder is unexplained. The V and J calls and clone size come from that table; D and trimming were worked out from the DNA. The sample table lists more than 150,000 clones, more than 75% of them with a count of one. The top ten hold 25% to 30% of the sample.

The intended sense of this specimen's time point label: about 28 days (+/-7) after the second vaccine dose. AZD1222 recipients with second doses at about 4 weeks or about 12 weeks were pooled, because spike-specific TCR depth and breadth did not differ between schedules. Samples from vaccinated people were obtained from the UK trials COV001 and COV002, which included a single-blind randomized controlled phase 2/3 trial of AZD1222 (ChAdOx1 nCoV-19) in healthy adults. Trial participant PBMC samples were collected at day 0 and day 28 after the second dose for TCRbeta chain sequencing. The starting material was peripheral blood, obtained 28 days after the second AZD1222 dose. The source is an adult who received the AZD1222 COVID-19 vaccine.

The CDR3: CASSSEGLADYNEQFF. The sequence in DNA is TGTGCCAGCAGTTCGGAGGGGCTAGCGGACTACAATGAGCAGTTCTTC. The chain joins TRBV28 to TRBJ2-1; 7 bases in between match TRBD2. From the germline V gene, CDR1 is MDHEN and CDR2 is SYDVKM. Counted from cysteine to phenylalanine, this CDR3 has 16 amino acids. CDR3 DNA only is kept here, 48 bases in frame from base 1. For this chain, trimming is 4 bases at the V end and 3 bases at the J end, and the number of junction bases without a gene match is 9.